This TCR beta chain was identified during a study of T cell responses to AZD1222 COVID-19 vaccine. This clone was seen just once. The table came from immunoSEQ multiplex PCR; TCRdb's copy has only in-frame clones and leaves some out. The table records roughly 150,000 clones, roughly 92% of them present only once. CDR3 length: 14 residues. V shed 7 bases, J shed 3 bases, and the junction held 9 bases outside the gene matches. Germline V gives CDR1 MDHEN, CDR2 SYDVKM. This chain uses TRBV28 with TRBJ2-7; TRBD1 aligns across 7 bases. The origin of this receptor is an adult in good health. Source: peripheral blood, taken on day 0 of AZD1222 vaccination. DNA of the CDR3: TGTGCCAGCACCGAAAGGGGGCGTCTCTACGAGCAGTACTTC. Amino acid sequence: CASTERGRLYEQYF.